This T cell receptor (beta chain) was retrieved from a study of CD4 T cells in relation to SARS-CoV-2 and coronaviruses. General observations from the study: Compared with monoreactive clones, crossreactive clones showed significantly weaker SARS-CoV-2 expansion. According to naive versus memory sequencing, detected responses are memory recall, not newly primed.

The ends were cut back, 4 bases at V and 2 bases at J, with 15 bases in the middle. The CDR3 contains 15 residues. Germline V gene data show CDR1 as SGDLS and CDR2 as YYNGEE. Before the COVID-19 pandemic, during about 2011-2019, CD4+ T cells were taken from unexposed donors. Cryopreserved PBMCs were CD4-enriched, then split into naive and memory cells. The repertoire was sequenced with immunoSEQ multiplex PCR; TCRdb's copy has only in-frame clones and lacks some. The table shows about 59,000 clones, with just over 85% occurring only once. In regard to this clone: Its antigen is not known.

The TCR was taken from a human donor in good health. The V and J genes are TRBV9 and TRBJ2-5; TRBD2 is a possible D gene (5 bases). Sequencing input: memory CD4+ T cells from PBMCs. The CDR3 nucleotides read TGTGCCAGCAGCCTAGCCGTTTCCCGACAAGAGACCCAGTACTTC. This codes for CASSLAVSRQETQYF.